The text below deals with one T cell receptor (beta chain). Its cognate antigen is unknown. Beta-chain TCR CDR3 regions were amplified from RNA transcripts. HTBI-primed RT-PCR formed the first round, and a multiplex PCR formed the second. TCRdb redid the calling of the multiplex PCR reads with MiXCR, one entry per CDR3 protein. The sample carries 620,000 or so distinct CDR3 sequences, about 20% recorded once. Germline V gene sequence: CDR1 MNHEY, CDR2 SVGAGI. The CDR3 totals 14 residues. The V and J ends lost 4 bases and 4 bases respectively, with 11 bases between them. No donor had other autoimmune disease, uncontrolled infection, pregnancy or lactation. The record originates from a study of Graves' ophthalmopathy and Graves' hyperthyroidism. Whole-study context: Peripheral blood was gathered at first diagnosis, ahead of any treatment whatsoever.

General observations from the study: It was with approximately 70% sensitivity and about 72% specificity that the model predicted ophthalmopathy progression.

Specimen: peripheral blood. J is TRBJ1-3 and V is TRBV6-5; no clear D. This clonotype was sampled from a woman younger than 30 with stable Graves' hyperthyroidism. Some clones in this sample may be carry-over from other donors' samples. The CDR3 DNA sequence: TGTGCCAGCAGTTCAAAGGTGGCAGGAAACACCATATATTTT. Amino acid sequence: CASSSKVAGNTIYF.